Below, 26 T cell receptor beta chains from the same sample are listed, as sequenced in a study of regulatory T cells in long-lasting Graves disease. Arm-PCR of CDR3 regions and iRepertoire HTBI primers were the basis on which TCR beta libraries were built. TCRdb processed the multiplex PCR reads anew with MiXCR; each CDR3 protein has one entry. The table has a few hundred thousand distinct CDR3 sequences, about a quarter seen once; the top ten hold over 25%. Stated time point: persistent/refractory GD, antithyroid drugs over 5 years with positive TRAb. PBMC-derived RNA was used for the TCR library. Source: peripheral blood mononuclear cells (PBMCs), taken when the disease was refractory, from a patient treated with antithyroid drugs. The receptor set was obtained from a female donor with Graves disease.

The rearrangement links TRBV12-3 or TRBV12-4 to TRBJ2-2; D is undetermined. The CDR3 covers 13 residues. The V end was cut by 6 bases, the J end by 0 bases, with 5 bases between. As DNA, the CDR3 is TGTGCCAGCAGCACGTCGAACACCGGGGAGCTGTTTTTT. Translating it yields CASSTSNTGELFF.

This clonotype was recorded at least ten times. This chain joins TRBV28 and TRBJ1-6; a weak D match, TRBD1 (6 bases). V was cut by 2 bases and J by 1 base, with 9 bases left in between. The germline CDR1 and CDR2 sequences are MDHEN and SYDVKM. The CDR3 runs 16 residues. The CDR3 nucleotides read TGTGCCAGCAGTTTAAGGGGGAGATCCTATAATTCACCCCTCCACTTT. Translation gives CASSLRGRSYNSPLHF. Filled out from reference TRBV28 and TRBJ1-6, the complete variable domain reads DVKVTQSSRYLVKRTGEKVFLECVQDMDHENMFWYRQDPGLGLRLIYFSYDVKMKEKGDIPEGYSVSREKKERFSLILESASTNQTSMYLCASSLRGRSYNSPLHFGNGTRLTVT.

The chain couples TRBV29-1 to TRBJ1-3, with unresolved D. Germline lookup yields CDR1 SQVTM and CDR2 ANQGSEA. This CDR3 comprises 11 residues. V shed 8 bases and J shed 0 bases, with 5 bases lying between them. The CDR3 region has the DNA TGCAGCTGGAGCTCTGGAAACACCATATATTTT. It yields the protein CSWSSGNTIYF.

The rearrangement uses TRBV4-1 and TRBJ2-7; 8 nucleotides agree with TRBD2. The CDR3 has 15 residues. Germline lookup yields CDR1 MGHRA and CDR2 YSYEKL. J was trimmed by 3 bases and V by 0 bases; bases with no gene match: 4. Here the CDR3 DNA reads TGCGCCAGCAGCCAAGATATTACTAGCGGCTACGAGCAGTACTTC. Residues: CASSQDITSGYEQYF.

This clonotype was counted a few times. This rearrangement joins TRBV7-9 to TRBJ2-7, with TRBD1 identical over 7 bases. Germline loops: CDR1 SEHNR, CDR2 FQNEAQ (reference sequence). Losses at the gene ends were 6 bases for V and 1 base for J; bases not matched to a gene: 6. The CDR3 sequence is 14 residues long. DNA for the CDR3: TGTGCCAGCAGGCTAAACAGGGGTTCCTACGAGCAGTACTTC. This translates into CASRLNRGSYEQYF.

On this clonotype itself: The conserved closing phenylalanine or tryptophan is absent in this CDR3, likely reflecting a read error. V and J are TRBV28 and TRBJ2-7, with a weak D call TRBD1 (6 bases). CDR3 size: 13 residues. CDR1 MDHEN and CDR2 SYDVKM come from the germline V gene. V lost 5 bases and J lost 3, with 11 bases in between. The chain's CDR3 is CASSLSGVYEQYS. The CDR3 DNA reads TGTGCCAGCAGTCTGTCAGGGGTCTACGAGCAGTACTCC.

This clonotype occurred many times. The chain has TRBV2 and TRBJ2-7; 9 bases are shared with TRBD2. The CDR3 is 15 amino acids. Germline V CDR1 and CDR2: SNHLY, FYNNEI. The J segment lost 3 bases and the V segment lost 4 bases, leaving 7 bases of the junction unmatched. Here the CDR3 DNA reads TGTGCCAGCAGTGGCGGCGGGAGGGGAGTCTACGAGCAGTACTTC. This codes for CASSGGGRGVYEQYF. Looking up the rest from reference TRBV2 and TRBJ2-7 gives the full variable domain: EPEVTQTPSHQVTQMGQEVILRCVPISNHLYFYWYRQILGQKVEFLVSFYNNEISEKSEIFDDQFSVERPDGSNFTLKIRSTKLEDSAMYFCASSGGGRGVYEQYFGPGTRLTVT.

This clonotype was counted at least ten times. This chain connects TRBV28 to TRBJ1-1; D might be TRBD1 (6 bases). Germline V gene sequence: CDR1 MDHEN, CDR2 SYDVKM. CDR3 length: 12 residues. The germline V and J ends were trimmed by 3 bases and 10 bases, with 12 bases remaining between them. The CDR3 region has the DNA TGTGCCAGCAGTTTGCCACAGGGTAGAGCTTTCTTT. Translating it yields CASSLPQGRAFF.

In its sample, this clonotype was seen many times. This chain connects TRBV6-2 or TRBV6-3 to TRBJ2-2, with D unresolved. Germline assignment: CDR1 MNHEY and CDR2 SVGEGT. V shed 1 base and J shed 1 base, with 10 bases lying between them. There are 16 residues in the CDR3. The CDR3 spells CASSYFVFGNTGELFF. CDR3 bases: TGTGCCAGCAGTTACTTTGTCTTCGGGAACACCGGGGAGCTGTTTTTT.

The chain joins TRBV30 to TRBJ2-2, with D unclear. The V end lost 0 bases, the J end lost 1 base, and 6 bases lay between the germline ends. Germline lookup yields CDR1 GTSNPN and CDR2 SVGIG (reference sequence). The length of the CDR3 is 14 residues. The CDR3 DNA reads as TGTGCCTGGAGTGTAGCCTGGAACACCGGGGAGCTGTTTTTT. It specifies CAWSVAWNTGELFF.

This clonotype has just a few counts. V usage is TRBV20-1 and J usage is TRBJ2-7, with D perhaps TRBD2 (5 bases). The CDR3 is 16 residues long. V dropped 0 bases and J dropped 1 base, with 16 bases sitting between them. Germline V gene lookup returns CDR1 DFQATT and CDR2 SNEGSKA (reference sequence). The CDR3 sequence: CSARDLRVAMSYEQYF. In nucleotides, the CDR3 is TGCAGTGCTAGAGATCTTCGAGTAGCGATGTCCTACGAGCAGTACTTC.

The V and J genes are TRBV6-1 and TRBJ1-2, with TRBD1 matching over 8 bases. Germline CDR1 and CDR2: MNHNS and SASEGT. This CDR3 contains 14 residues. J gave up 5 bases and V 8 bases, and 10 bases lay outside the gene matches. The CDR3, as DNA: TGTGCCAGCGGGTCAGGGGGCGCCGATTATGGCTACACCTTC. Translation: CASGSGGADYGYTF.

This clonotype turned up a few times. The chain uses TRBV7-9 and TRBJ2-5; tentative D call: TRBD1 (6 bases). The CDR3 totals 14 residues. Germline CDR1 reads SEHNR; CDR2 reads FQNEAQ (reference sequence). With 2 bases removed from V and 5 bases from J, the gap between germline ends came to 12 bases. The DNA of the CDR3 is TGTGCCAGCAGCTTACAGGGGATGAGGGAGACCCAGTACTTC. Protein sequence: CASSLQGMRETQYF.

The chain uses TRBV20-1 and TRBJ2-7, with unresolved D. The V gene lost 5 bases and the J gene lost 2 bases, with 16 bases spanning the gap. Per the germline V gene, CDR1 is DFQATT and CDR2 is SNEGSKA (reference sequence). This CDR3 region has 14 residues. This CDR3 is CSAPYSEVPYEQYF. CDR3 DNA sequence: TGCAGTGCTCCCTACTCCGAAGTCCCCTACGAGCAGTACTTC.

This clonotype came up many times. The DNA for the CDR3 is TGTGCCAGCAGTATAGCGGGAGGATCCTACGAGCAGTACTTC. Protein product: CASSIAGGSYEQYF. The gene calls are TRBV28 and TRBJ2-7; 10 positions match TRBD2. CDR1 and CDR2 from the germline V gene are MDHEN and SYDVKM. J gave up 1 base and V 5 bases, and 2 bases lay outside the gene matches. This CDR3 is 14 amino acids long. The complete variable domain, with remaining parts taken from reference TRBV28 and TRBJ2-7, reads DVKVTQSSRYLVKRTGEKVFLECVQDMDHENMFWYRQDPGLGLRLIYFSYDVKMKEKGDIPEGYSVSREKKERFSLILESASTNQTSMYLCASSIAGGSYEQYFGPGTRLTVT.

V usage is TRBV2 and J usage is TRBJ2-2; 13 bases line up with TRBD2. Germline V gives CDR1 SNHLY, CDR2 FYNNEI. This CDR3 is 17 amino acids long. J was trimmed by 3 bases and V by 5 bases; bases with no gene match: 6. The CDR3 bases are TGTGCCAGCAGTCCGACTAGCGGGAGGAATTACACCGGGGAGCTGTTTTTT. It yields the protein CASSPTSGRNYTGELFF. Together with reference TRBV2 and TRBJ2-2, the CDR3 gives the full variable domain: EPEVTQTPSHQVTQMGQEVILRCVPISNHLYFYWYRQILGQKVEFLVSFYNNEISEKSEIFDDQFSVERPDGSNFTLKIRSTKLEDSAMYFCASSPTSGRNYTGELFFGEGSRLTVL.

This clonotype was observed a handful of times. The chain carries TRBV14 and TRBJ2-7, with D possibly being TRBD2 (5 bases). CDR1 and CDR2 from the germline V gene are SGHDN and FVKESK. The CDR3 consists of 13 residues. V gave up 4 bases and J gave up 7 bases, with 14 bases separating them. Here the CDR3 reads CASSLHLAKEQYF. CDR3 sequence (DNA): TGTGCCAGCAGCCTCCACTTAGCGAAGGAGCAGTACTTC.

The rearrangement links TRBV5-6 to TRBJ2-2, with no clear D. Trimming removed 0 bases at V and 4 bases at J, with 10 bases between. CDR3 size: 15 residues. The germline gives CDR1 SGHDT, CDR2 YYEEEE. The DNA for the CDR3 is TGTGCCAGCAGCTTGGAACCACAGTTCACCGGGGAGCTGTTTTTT. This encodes CASSLEPQFTGELFF. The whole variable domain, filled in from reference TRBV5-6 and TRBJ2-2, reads DAGVTQSPTHLIKTRGQQVTLRCSPKSGHDTVSWYQQALGQGPQFIFQYYEEEERQRGNFPDRFSGHQFPNYSSELNVNALLLGDSALYLCASSLEPQFTGELFFGEGSRLTVL.

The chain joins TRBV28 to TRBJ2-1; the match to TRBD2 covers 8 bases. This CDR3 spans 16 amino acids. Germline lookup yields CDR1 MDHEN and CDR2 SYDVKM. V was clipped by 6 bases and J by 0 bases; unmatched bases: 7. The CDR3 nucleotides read TGTGCCAGCAGAGGACTAGCCCCGAGCTCCTACAATGAGCAGTTCTTC. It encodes CASRGLAPSSYNEQFF.

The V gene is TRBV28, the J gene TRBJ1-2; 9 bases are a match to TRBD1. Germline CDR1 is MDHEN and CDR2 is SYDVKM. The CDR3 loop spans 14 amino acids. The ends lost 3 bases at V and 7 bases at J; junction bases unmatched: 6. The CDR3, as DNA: TGTGCCAGCAGTTTGTTGGGACAGGGAGGTGGCTACACCTTC. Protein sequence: CASSLLGQGGGYTF.

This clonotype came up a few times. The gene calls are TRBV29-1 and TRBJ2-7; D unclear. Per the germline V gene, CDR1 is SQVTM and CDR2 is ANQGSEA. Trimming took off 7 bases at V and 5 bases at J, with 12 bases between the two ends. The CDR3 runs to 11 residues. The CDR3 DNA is TGCAGCGCCGCGAGGTTTAACGAGCAGTACTTC. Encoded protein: CSAARFNEQYF.

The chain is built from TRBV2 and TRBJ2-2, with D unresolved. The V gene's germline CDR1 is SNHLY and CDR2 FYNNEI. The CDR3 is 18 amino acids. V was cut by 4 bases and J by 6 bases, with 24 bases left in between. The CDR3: CASSARRHVLPGAGELFF. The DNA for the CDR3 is TGTGCCAGCAGTGCGCGACGTCACGTCCTACCAGGCGCCGGGGAGCTGTTTTTT.

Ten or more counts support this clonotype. The CDR3 nucleotides read TGTGCCTGGAGTGCGCCTTTGTCAGCCGGCTCCTACGAGCAGTACTTC. Amino acids: CAWSAPLSAGSYEQYF. J is TRBJ2-7 and V is TRBV30, with unresolved D. This CDR3 is 16 amino acids long. Germline values: CDR1 GTSNPN, CDR2 SVGIG (reference sequence). Trimming removed 1 base from V and 0 bases from J, with 16 bases in between.

The CDR3 protein is CASRKNRGPVDQPQHF. DNA of the CDR3: TGTGCCAGCAGAAAAAACAGGGGTCCGGTGGATCAGCCCCAGCATTTT. The chain carries TRBV6-2 or TRBV6-3 and TRBJ1-5; TRBD1 aligns across 7 bases. V lost 6 bases and J lost 5; bases outside the gene matches: 13. CDR1 and CDR2 from the germline V gene are MNHEY and SVGEGT. The CDR3 is 16 amino acids.

CDR3 sequence (DNA): TGTGCCAGCAGCGCAGATGGGACTAGCGGCTTATTAGCCAAAAACATTCAGTACTTC. Protein product: CASSADGTSGLLAKNIQYF. This chain joins TRBV9 and TRBJ2-4, with TRBD2 matching 11 bases. Looked up from germline, CDR1 is SGDLS and CDR2 is YYNGEE. The J segment lost 0 bases and the V segment lost 3 bases, leaving 11 bases of the junction unmatched. The CDR3 has 19 amino acids.

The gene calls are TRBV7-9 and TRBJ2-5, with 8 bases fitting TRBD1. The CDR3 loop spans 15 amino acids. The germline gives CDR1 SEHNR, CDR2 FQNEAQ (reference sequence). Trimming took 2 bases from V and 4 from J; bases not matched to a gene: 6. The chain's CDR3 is CASSLSGQVGETQYF. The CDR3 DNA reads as TGTGCCAGCAGCTTATCGGGACAGGTAGGAGAGACCCAGTACTTC.